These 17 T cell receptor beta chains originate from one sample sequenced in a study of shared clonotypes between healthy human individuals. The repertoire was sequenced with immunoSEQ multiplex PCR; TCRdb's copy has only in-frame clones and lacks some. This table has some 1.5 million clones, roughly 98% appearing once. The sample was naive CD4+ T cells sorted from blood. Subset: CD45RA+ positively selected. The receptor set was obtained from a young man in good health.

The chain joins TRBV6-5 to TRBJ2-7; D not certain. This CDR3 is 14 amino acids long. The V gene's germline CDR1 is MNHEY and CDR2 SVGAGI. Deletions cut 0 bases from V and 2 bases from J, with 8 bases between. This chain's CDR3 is CASSYSTYTYEQYF. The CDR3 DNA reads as TGTGCCAGCAGTTACTCGACTTATACCTACGAGCAGTACTTC.

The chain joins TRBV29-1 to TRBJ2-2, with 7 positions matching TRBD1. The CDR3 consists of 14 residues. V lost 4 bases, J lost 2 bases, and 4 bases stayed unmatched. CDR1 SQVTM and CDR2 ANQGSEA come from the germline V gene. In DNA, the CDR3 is TGCAGCGTTGCCACAGGGGTAAACACCGGGGAGCTGTTTTTT. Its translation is CSVATGVNTGELFF.

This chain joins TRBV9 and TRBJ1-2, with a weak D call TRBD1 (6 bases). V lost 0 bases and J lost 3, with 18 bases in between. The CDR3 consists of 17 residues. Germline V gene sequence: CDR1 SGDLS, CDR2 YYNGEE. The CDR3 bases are TGTGCCAGCAGCGTAGACCGGGGGGCAAAGGTTGACTATGGCTACACCTTC. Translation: CASSVDRGAKVDYGYTF.

CDR3 coding DNA: TGTGCCAGCAGTCGAAGGGAGAACACTGAAGCTTTCTTT. Translated, it gives CASSRRENTEAFF. The chain is built from TRBV2 and TRBJ1-1; D is unresolved. V lost 5 bases, J lost 1 base, and 8 bases lay in between. The CDR3 is made up of 13 amino acids. Germline V gene lookup returns CDR1 SNHLY and CDR2 FYNNEI.

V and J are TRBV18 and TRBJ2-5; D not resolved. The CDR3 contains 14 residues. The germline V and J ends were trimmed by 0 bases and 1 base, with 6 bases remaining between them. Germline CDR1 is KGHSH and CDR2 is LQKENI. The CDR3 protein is CASSPPRVQETQYF. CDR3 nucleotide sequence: TGTGCCAGCTCACCACCTAGGGTCCAAGAGACCCAGTACTTC.

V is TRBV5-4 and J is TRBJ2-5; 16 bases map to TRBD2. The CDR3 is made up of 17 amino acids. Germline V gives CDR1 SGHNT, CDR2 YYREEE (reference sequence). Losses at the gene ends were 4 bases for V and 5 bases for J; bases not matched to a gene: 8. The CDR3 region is CASSLGTSGGGQETQYF. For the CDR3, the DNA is TGTGCCAGCAGCCTTGGGACTAGCGGGGGGGGTCAGGAGACCCAGTACTTC.

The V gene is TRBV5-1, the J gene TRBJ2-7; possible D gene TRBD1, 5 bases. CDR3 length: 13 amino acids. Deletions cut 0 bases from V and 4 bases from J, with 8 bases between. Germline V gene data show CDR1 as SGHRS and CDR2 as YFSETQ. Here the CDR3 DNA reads TGCGCCAGCAGCTTGGAGAACAGGTACGAGCAGTACTTC. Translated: CASSLENRYEQYF.

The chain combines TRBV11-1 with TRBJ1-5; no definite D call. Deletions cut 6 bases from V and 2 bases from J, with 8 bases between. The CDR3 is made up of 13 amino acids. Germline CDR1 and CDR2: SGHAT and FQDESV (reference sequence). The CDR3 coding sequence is TGTGCCAGCAGTTCTACTGGCAATCAGCCCCAGCATTTT. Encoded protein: CASSSTGNQPQHF.

The CDR3 protein is CASSGGGQENTEAFF. The CDR3 region has the DNA TGCGCCAGCAGCGGCGGGGGACAGGAGAACACTGAAGCTTTCTTT. V and J are TRBV5-1 and TRBJ1-1; 8 nucleotides line up with TRBD1. This CDR3 region has 15 residues. Per the germline V gene, CDR1 is SGHRS and CDR2 is YFSETQ. J gave up 1 base and V 4 bases, and 6 bases lay outside the gene matches.

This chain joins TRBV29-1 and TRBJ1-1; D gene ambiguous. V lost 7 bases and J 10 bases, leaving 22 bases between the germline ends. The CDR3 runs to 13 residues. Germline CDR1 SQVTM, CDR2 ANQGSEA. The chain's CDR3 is CSANEIIGVSAFF. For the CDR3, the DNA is TGCAGCGCCAACGAAATAATCGGGGTTTCAGCTTTCTTT.

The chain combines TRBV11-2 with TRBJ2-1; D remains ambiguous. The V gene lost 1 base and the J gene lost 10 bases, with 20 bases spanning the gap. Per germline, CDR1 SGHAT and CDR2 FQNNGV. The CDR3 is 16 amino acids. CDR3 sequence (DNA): TGTGCCAGCAGCTTAGTGGCACCTAGTATGGCTCCAGAGCAGTTCTTC. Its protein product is CASSLVAPSMAPEQFF.

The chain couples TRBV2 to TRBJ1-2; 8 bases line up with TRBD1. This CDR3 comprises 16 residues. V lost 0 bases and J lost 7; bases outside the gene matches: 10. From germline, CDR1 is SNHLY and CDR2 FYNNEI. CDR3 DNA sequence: TGTGCCAGCAGTGAAGCGCTTCAGGGGGCGATTAGTGGCTACACCTTC. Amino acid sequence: CASSEALQGAISGYTF.

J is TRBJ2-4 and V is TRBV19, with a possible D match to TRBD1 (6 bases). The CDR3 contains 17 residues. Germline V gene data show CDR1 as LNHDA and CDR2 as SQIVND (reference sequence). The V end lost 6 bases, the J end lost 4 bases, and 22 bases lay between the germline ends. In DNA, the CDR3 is TGTGCCAGTAGGAATGAGAGAGGAACAGGGCAAAAAAACATTCAGTACTTC. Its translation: CASRNERGTGQKNIQYF.

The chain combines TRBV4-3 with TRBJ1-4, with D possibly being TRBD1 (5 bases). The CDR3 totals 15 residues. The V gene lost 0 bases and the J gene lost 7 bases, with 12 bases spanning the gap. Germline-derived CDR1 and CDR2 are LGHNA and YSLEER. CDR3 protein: CASSQEGSRGEKLFF. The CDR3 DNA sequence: TGCGCCAGCAGCCAAGAAGGGAGTAGGGGTGAAAAACTGTTTTTT.

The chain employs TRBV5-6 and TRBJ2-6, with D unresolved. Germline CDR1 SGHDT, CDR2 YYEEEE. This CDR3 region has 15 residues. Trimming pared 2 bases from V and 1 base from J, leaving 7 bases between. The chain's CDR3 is CASSFVRSGANVLTF. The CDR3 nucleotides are TGTGCCAGCAGCTTTGTCAGGTCTGGGGCCAACGTCCTGACTTTC.

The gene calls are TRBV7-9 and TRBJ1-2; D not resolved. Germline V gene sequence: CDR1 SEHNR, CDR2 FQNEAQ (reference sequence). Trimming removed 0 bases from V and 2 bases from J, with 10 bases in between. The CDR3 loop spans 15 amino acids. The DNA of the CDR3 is TGTGCCAGCAGCTTAGCTTCTGGAGCAAACTATGGCTACACCTTC. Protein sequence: CASSLASGANYGYTF. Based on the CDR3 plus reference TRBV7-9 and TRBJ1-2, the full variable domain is DTGVSQNPRHKITKRGQNVTFRCDPISEHNRLYWYRQTLGQGPEFLTYFQNEAQLEKSRLLSDRFSAERPKGSFSTLEIQRTEQGDSAMYLCASSLASGANYGYTFGSGTRLTVV.

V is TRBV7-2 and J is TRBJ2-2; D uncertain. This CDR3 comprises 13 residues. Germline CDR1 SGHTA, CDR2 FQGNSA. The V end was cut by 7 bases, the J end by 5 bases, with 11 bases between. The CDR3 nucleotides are TGTGCCAGCAACTCCCTTCGGACCGGGGAGCTGTTTTTT. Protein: CASNSLRTGELFF.